This entry lists 11 T cell receptor beta chains sequenced from one sample in a study of blood T cell repertoires in COVID-19. Using immunoSEQ multiplex PCR, the repertoire was profiled, and TCRdb retains in-frame clones only, with some absent. Here the sample spans around 18,000 clones, roughly 80% being singletons. Sequenced input: peripheral blood. These receptor sequences come from a man older than 75 with acute or convalescent COVID-19.

The chain links TRBV7-9 to TRBJ2-5; possibly TRBD1 for D (6 bases). Germline assignment: CDR1 SEHNR and CDR2 FQNEAQ (reference sequence). V gave up 5 bases and J gave up 2 bases, with 15 bases separating them. The CDR3 loop spans 15 amino acids. The CDR3 loop reads CASSKRDTHQETQYF. The CDR3, as DNA: TGTGCCAGCAGCAAAAGGGACACCCATCAAGAGACCCAGTACTTC.

The chain carries TRBV18 and TRBJ2-7, with a tentative D call TRBD1 (5 bases). The V end lost 2 bases, the J end lost 6 bases, and 20 bases lay between the germline ends. This CDR3 region has 16 residues. Per the germline V gene, CDR1 is KGHSH and CDR2 is LQKENI. As DNA, the CDR3 is TGTGCCAGCTCACCATATACTACAGCGACAGTCATCGAGCAGTACTTC. The encoded protein is CASSPYTTATVIEQYF. Using reference TRBV18 and TRBJ2-7 for the parts outside the CDR3, the full variable domain is NAGVMQNPRHLVRRRGQEARLRCSPMKGHSHVYWYRQLPEEGLKFMVYLQKENIIDESGMPKERFSAEFPKEGPSILRIQQVVRGDSAAYFCASSPYTTATVIEQYFGPGTRLTVT.

The V and J genes are TRBV6-2 or TRBV6-3 and TRBJ2-1, with 8 bases identical to TRBD1. This CDR3 has 15 residues. V shed 6 bases and J 12 bases; nucleotides not matched to a gene: 16. Germline V gives CDR1 MNHEY, CDR2 SVGEGT. The CDR3 DNA follows: TGTGCCAGCAGCCACCGGGACAGGTCGGCGAGTTGGCAGTTCTTC. It codes for CASSHRDRSASWQFF.

The chain has TRBV7-2 and TRBJ1-2, with D perhaps matching TRBD1 (6 bases). This CDR3 has 14 amino acids. The V gene lost 2 bases and the J gene lost 6 bases, with 13 bases spanning the gap. Germline-derived CDR1 and CDR2 are SGHTA and FQGNSA. CDR3 amino acids: CASSLSRDTHGYTF. CDR3 nucleotide sequence: TGTGCCAGCAGCTTAAGTCGGGACACCCATGGCTACACCTTC.

The chain uses TRBV6-5 and TRBJ1-2; 7 bases map to TRBD1. The germline gives CDR1 MNHEY, CDR2 SVGAGI. The junction had 9 bases not matched to a gene; V was cut back by 6 bases and J by 8 bases. This CDR3 region has 13 residues. The CDR3 bases are TGTGCCAGCAGCTCAACAGGGGATGTCGGCTACACCTTC. Its protein product is CASSSTGDVGYTF.

There are a few counts of this clone. The V gene is TRBV4-1, the J gene TRBJ1-2; 7 bases align to TRBD1. Germline-derived CDR1 and CDR2 are MGHRA and YSYEKL. The V gene end was trimmed by 0 bases and the J gene end by 3 bases; junction bases not matched to a gene: 1. The CDR3 runs to 14 residues. The CDR3, as DNA: TGCGCCAGCAGCCAAGATGACAGGGACTATGGCTACACCTTC. Protein: CASSQDDRDYGYTF.

This chain joins TRBV27 and TRBJ2-1; D possibly corresponds to TRBD2 (6 bases). CDR3 length: 15 residues. Trimming left V 2 bases short and J 0 bases short, with 8 bases between. Germline CDR1 and CDR2: MNHEY and SMNVEV (reference sequence). Here the CDR3 DNA reads TGTGCCAGCAGTTTACGGGGGATCTCCTACAATGAGCAGTTCTTC. It specifies CASSLRGISYNEQFF.

This clone was counted once. The chain has TRBV7-9 and TRBJ1-1, with a weak D call TRBD1 (6 bases). The CDR3 has 14 amino acids. Germline loops: CDR1 SEHNR, CDR2 FQNEAQ (reference sequence). Trimming took off 5 bases at V and 10 bases at J, with 20 bases between the two ends. The CDR3 reads CASSPSGGGGGAFF. The CDR3 DNA follows: TGTGCCAGCAGCCCAAGTGGGGGCGGTGGTGGAGCTTTCTTT.

This clone was detected a few times. This chain joins TRBV7-2 and TRBJ1-1; D is undetermined. The CDR3 is made up of 18 amino acids. Trimming took 2 bases from V and 6 from J, leaving 25 bases between them. Germline V CDR1 and CDR2: SGHTA, FQGNSA. The CDR3 here is CASSLFPLGGQTGAEAFF. The CDR3 nucleotides read TGTGCCAGCAGCTTATTTCCCCTCGGAGGCCAGACTGGCGCTGAAGCTTTCTTT.

This clone was seen more than once but under ten times. This sequence joins TRBV6-2 or TRBV6-3 and TRBJ1-6; 7 bases agree with TRBD1. V lost 6 bases and J lost 9; bases outside the gene matches: 8. Germline loops: CDR1 MNHEY, CDR2 SVGEGT. This CDR3 spans 14 amino acids. The CDR3 reads CASSPTGSLSPLHF. The CDR3 DNA reads as TGTGCCAGCAGCCCGACAGGGAGTCTTTCACCCCTCCACTTT.

V gene TRBV5-1 combines with J gene TRBJ2-6; 10 bases match TRBD1. There are 20 residues in the CDR3. CDR1 SGHRS and CDR2 YFSETQ come from the germline V gene. With 5 bases clipped from V and 1 base from J, the junction kept 15 bases outside the gene matches. CDR3 coding DNA: TGCGCCAGCAGACGCACCCCACCGGGACAGGGGTCATCTGGGGCCAACGTCCTGACTTTC. This sequence encodes CASRRTPPGQGSSGANVLTF.